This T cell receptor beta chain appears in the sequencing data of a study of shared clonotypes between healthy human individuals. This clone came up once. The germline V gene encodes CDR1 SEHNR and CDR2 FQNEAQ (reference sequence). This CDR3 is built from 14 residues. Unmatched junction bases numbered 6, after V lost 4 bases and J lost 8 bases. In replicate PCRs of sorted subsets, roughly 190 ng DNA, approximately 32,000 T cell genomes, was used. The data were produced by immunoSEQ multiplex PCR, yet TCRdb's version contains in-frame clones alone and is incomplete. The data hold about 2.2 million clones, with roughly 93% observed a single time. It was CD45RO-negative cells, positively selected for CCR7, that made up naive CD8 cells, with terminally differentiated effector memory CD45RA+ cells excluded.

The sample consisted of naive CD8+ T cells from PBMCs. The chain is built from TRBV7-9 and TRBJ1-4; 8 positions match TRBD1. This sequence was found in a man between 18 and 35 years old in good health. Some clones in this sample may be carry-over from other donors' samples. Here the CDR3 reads CASSSGQEDEKLFF. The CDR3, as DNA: TGTGCCAGCAGCTCGGGACAGGAGGACGAAAAACTGTTTTTT.